This T cell receptor beta chain was retrieved from a study of response to subunit inactivated influenza vaccine. The CDR3 covers 15 residues. The germline V and J ends were trimmed by 4 bases and 4 bases, with 17 bases remaining between them. From germline, CDR1 is SGHRS and CDR2 YFSETQ. This clonotype came up a few times. Its antigen is as yet unknown. Using its own MiXCR run on the RT-PCR reads, TCRdb lists one record per CDR3 protein. The sample lists 860,000 or so distinct CDR3 sequences, around 20% seen once, with 9.5% to 13% in the top ten. Study results and caveats: It was suggested by the authors that few new T cells are recruited by each seasonal influenza vaccination.

The TCR originated in a middle-aged man who received an inactivated influenza vaccine. The sequencing here drew on PBMCs from blood, taken more than 4 days after vaccination. The chain recombines TRBV5-1 with TRBJ1-2; tentatively, D is TRBD1 (5 bases). CDR3 sequence (DNA): TGCGCCAGCAGCCAAACCCCGGGACTCACCTATGGCTACACCTTC. Its translation is CASSQTPGLTYGYTF.